The 27 T cell receptor beta chains reported below all come from one sample, sequenced in a study of blood T cell repertoires in COVID-19 (dated by TCRdb to about 2020). Libraries were built with the immunoSEQ multiplex PCR assay. TCRdb took over this immuneACCESS table, retaining in-frame rearrangements with V and J assigned. Such tables are incomplete; in checked studies, under half of the missing clones stem from an unresolved V gene, and the remainder is unexplained. Within this sample are approximately 200,000 clones, with about four fifths of them counted one time only. In total, the top ten clones hold around 5.4% of the sample. Input material: peripheral blood. All receptors come from a woman between 40 and 55 years old with COVID-19, enrolled during active disease.

This sequence joins TRBV5-1 and TRBJ2-7; the match to TRBD2 covers 7 bases. Germline V gives CDR1 SGHRS, CDR2 YFSETQ. This CDR3 is 16 amino acids long. V trimming: 0 bases; J trimming: 0 bases; junction bases outside the gene matches: 6. The chain's CDR3 is CASSLAPTSFSYEQYF. The CDR3 DNA sequence: TGCGCCAGCAGCTTGGCCCCGACTAGCTTCTCCTACGAGCAGTACTTC.

This clone was picked up one time. The chain joins TRBV4-2 to TRBJ2-7, with 8 bases fitting TRBD2. The CDR3 is 16 residues long. J lost 5 bases, V lost 0 bases, and 9 bases had no gene match. Germline values: CDR1 LGHNA, CDR2 YNFKEQ. This CDR3 is CASSQEITGGPNEQYF. In nucleotides, the CDR3 is TGTGCCAGCAGCCAAGAAATCACGGGAGGGCCGAACGAGCAGTACTTC.

The chain recombines TRBV11-3 with TRBJ2-7; D is perhaps TRBD2 (6 bases). V was cut by 3 bases and J by 1 base, with 7 bases left in between. The V gene's germline CDR1 is SGHNT and CDR2 YENEEA. This CDR3 region has 13 residues. CDR3 sequence reads: CASSLGGSYEQYF. CDR3 nucleotide sequence: TGTGCCAGCAGCTTGGGGGGTTCCTACGAGCAGTACTTC.

This rearrangement joins TRBV7-2 to TRBJ2-1; 12 nucleotides align to TRBD1. Germline loops: CDR1 SGHTA, CDR2 FQGNSA. The CDR3 totals 18 residues. Unmatched junction bases numbered 13, after V lost 2 bases and J lost 8 bases. The CDR3 spells CASSLSIFRDRGQDEQFF. DNA of the CDR3: TGTGCCAGCAGCTTATCGATCTTCCGGGACAGGGGGCAGGATGAGCAGTTCTTC.

V gene TRBV2 combines with J gene TRBJ2-7; a weak D match, TRBD1 (6 bases). Germline V gene data show CDR1 as SNHLY and CDR2 as FYNNEI. Trimming left V 8 bases short and J 4 bases short, with 9 bases between. The CDR3 consists of 11 residues. Here the CDR3 DNA reads TGTGCCAGCGTTAGGGGGTACGAGCAGTACTTC. Translated, it gives CASVRGYEQYF. Using reference TRBV2 and TRBJ2-7 for the parts outside the CDR3, the full variable domain is EPEVTQTPSHQVTQMGQEVILRCVPISNHLYFYWYRQILGQKVEFLVSFYNNEISEKSEIFDDQFSVERPDGSNFTLKIRSTKLEDSAMYFCASVRGYEQYFGPGTRLTVT.

The chain recombines TRBV9 with TRBJ1-6, with TRBD1 as a possible D gene (5 bases). CDR1 and CDR2 from the germline V gene are SGDLS and YYNGEE. V lost 2 bases, J lost 10 bases, and 13 bases lay in between. CDR3 size: 14 residues. In DNA form, the CDR3 reads TGTGCCAGCAGCGTGGGGGGGGTAGTATCACCCCTCCACTTT. It encodes CASSVGGVVSPLHF.

The chain recombines TRBV2 with TRBJ2-2; D is unclear. CDR1 is SNHLY and CDR2 is FYNNEI in the germline V gene. The V end was cut by 4 bases, the J end by 2 bases, with 8 bases between. This CDR3 has 14 residues. CDR3 region: CASSGLLNTGELFF. Written as DNA, the CDR3 is TGTGCCAGCAGTGGACTCCTTAACACCGGGGAGCTGTTTTTT.

The rearrangement joins TRBV28 to TRBJ1-2, with D maybe TRBD1 (5 bases). This CDR3 is built from 14 residues. The V gene lost 3 bases and the J gene lost 2 bases, with 10 bases spanning the gap. Germline CDR1 and CDR2: MDHEN and SYDVKM. The CDR3 region is CASSFAQENYGYTF. The CDR3, as DNA: TGTGCCAGCAGTTTTGCACAGGAGAACTATGGCTACACCTTC.

The rearrangement uses TRBV12-3 or TRBV12-4 and TRBJ2-5, with a possible D match to TRBD1 (5 bases). The V end was cut by 9 bases, the J end by 3 bases, with 11 bases between. The CDR3 loop spans 12 amino acids. The CDR3 DNA reads as TGTGCCAGTAAAGGGGCGGAAGAGACCCAGTACTTC. Translated: CASKGAEETQYF.

The DNA for the CDR3 is TGTGCCAGCAGTGACTCCGGGGGGAACTATGGCTACACCTTC. Protein sequence: CASSDSGGNYGYTF. The chain carries TRBV6-4 and TRBJ1-2; D is perhaps TRBD1 (5 bases). The CDR3 runs 14 residues. The ends were cut back, 0 bases at V and 2 bases at J, with 7 bases in the middle. The V gene's germline CDR1 is MRHNA and CDR2 SNTAGT.

This clone is a singleton in its sample. The J gene is TRBJ1-2, the V gene TRBV10-2; 9 positions agree with TRBD1. The CDR3 runs to 13 residues. V lost 2 bases and J lost 8; bases outside the gene matches: 3. Germline-derived CDR1 and CDR2 are WSHSY and SAAADI. CDR3 nucleotide sequence: TGCGCCAGCAGTGAGGGGACAGGGCGCGGCTACACCTTC. It translates to CASSEGTGRGYTF.

The chain joins TRBV4-2 to TRBJ2-1; D perhaps matches TRBD2 (6 bases). Trimming removed 6 bases at V and 0 bases at J, with 12 bases between. Per the germline V gene, CDR1 is LGHNA and CDR2 is YNFKEQ. CDR3 length equals 15 residues. CDR3 protein: CASRERGTSYNEQFF. In DNA, the CDR3 is TGTGCCAGCAGGGAACGGGGGACCTCCTACAATGAGCAGTTCTTC.

This chain's CDR3 is CASSLGTSGTQETQYF. The CDR3 region has the DNA TGTGCCAGCAGCTTAGGGACTAGCGGGACACAAGAGACCCAGTACTTC. The genes are TRBV7-2 and TRBJ2-5; 12 bases align to TRBD2. The CDR3 length is 16 residues. The V and J ends lost 1 base and 2 bases, in that order; junction bases with no gene match: 2. The germline V gene encodes CDR1 SGHTA and CDR2 FQGNSA.

The chain has TRBV6-2 or TRBV6-3 and TRBJ2-5, with 7 bases aligning to TRBD2. The junction had 6 bases not matched to a gene; V was cut back by 5 bases and J by 6 bases. Germline CDR1 reads MNHEY; CDR2 reads SVGEGT. The CDR3 length is 13 residues. CDR3 DNA: TGTGCCAGCAGTCCGACTAGCACAAAGACCCAGTACTTC. Translating gives CASSPTSTKTQYF.

The chain combines TRBV27 with TRBJ2-7; the D gene is possibly TRBD2 (6 bases). The germline V gene has CDR1 MNHEY and CDR2 SMNVEV (reference sequence). Trimming removed 1 base at V and 3 bases at J, with 10 bases between. The CDR3 loop spans 14 amino acids. Here the CDR3 reads CASSLYGSVYEQYF. DNA for the CDR3: TGTGCCAGCAGTTTATACGGGAGTGTCTACGAGCAGTACTTC.

J is TRBJ2-2 and V is TRBV11-3; 9 nucleotides align to TRBD1. Germline CDR1 reads SGHNT; CDR2 reads YENEEA. The CDR3 length is 16 residues. After removal of 1 base from V and 6 bases from J, the junction contained 6 bases not matched to a gene. CDR3 region: CASSLGRGQGAGELFF. The DNA for the CDR3 is TGTGCCAGCAGCTTAGGTCGGGGACAGGGAGCCGGGGAGCTGTTTTTT. Full variable domain (rest looked up from reference TRBV11-3 and TRBJ2-2): EAGVVQSPRYKIIEKKQPVAFWCNPISGHNTLYWYLQNLGQGPELLIRYENEEAVDDSQLPKDRFSAERLKGVDSTLKIQPAELGDSAVYLCASSLGRGQGAGELFFGEGSRLTVL.

The chain employs TRBV3-1 (or the pseudogene TRBV3-2) and TRBJ2-4, with 10 positions matching TRBD2. This CDR3 spans 14 amino acids. CDR1 is LGHDT and CDR2 is YNNKEL in the germline V gene (reference sequence). J lost 10 bases, V lost 8 bases, and 11 bases had no gene match. CDR3 DNA sequence: TGTGCCAGCGGCGAACTAGCGGGGCTCGGGATTCAGTACTTC. As protein: CASGELAGLGIQYF.

This chain connects TRBV18 to TRBJ2-1; TRBD1 is a possible D gene (6 bases). The germline V gene has CDR1 KGHSH and CDR2 LQKENI. The CDR3 is made up of 15 amino acids. Trimming left V 5 bases short and J 1 base short, with 12 bases between. This CDR3 is CASSSGQQSYNEQFF. CDR3 sequence (DNA): TGTGCCAGCTCATCCGGACAGCAATCCTACAATGAGCAGTTCTTC.

This chain uses TRBV6-5 with TRBJ1-3, with a tentative D call TRBD1 (5 bases). Germline CDR1 is MNHEY and CDR2 is SVGAGI. Trimming took 1 base from V and 0 from J, leaving 10 bases between them. The CDR3 has 16 amino acids. The CDR3 DNA sequence: TGTGCCAGCAGTTACTATGGAGACAGCTCTGGAAACACCATATATTTT. It yields the protein CASSYYGDSSGNTIYF.

The genes are TRBV29-1 and TRBJ2-7; D might be TRBD1 (6 bases). Germline assignment: CDR1 SQVTM and CDR2 ANQGSEA. The V gene lost 3 bases and the J gene lost 2 bases, with 17 bases spanning the gap. The CDR3 runs to 15 residues. The CDR3 DNA follows: TGCAGCGTTGACGGGGTAGGGGACATAACCTACGAGCAGTACTTC. Protein product: CSVDGVGDITYEQYF.

V and J are TRBV7-9 and TRBJ2-1, with 8 bases lining up with TRBD2. The CDR3 contains 15 residues. V gave up 5 bases and J gave up 2 bases; unmatched junction bases: 5. Germline-derived CDR1 and CDR2 are SEHNR and FQNEAQ (reference sequence). Written as DNA, the CDR3 is TGTGCCAGCAGCCCTCGGGGGGGGGCCTACAATGAGCAGTTCTTC. Its translation is CASSPRGGAYNEQFF.

The chain carries TRBV11-2 and TRBJ2-1; 8 nucleotides align to TRBD2. Unmatched junction bases numbered 4, after V lost 4 bases and J lost 8 bases. This CDR3 has 13 residues. Germline V CDR1 and CDR2: SGHAT, FQNNGV. CDR3 nucleotide sequence: TGTGCCAGCAGCTCCGGGAGGGCCCATGAGCAGTTCTTC. Protein product: CASSSGRAHEQFF.

The genes are TRBV3-1 (or the pseudogene TRBV3-2) and TRBJ2-6; 7 bases fit TRBD2. Germline values: CDR1 LGHDT, CDR2 YNNKEL (reference sequence). The V and J ends lost 4 bases and 0 bases, in that order; junction bases with no gene match: 9. This CDR3 has 18 amino acids. The CDR3 spells CASSPKREAASGANVLTF. In DNA form, the CDR3 reads TGTGCCAGCAGCCCCAAACGGGAGGCAGCCTCTGGGGCCAACGTCCTGACTTTC.

This clone appeared a few times. The genes are TRBV19 and TRBJ1-2; TRBD1 matches at 7 bases. This CDR3 is built from 14 residues. Losses at the gene ends were 8 bases for V and 0 bases for J; bases not matched to a gene: 6. Germline CDR1 reads LNHDA; CDR2 reads SQIVND (reference sequence). CDR3 in amino acids: CASQKQGTNYGYTF. The CDR3 DNA reads as TGTGCCAGTCAGAAACAGGGGACTAACTATGGCTACACCTTC.

This clone was seen once. V and J are TRBV27 and TRBJ2-7, with 12 positions matching TRBD2. Germline CDR1 and CDR2: MNHEY and SMNVEV (reference sequence). V trimming: 8 bases; J trimming: 2 bases; junction bases outside the gene matches: 1. The CDR3 is 13 residues long. The CDR3 DNA sequence: TGTGCCAGCGGACTAGCGGGACCCTACGAGCAGTACTTC. This gives the protein CASGLAGPYEQYF.

The chain couples TRBV11-2 to TRBJ1-3; D gene ambiguous. Germline-derived CDR1 and CDR2 are SGHAT and FQNNGV. V was trimmed by 3 bases and J by 2 bases, leaving 8 bases between them. The CDR3 is 14 amino acids. The CDR3 nucleotides are TGTGCCAGCAGCTTCCATGAGGCTGGAAACACCATATATTTT. Protein sequence: CASSFHEAGNTIYF.

The rearrangement uses TRBV4-1 and TRBJ2-3; 7 bases map to TRBD2. This CDR3 contains 18 residues. V was clipped by 0 bases and J by 2 bases; unmatched bases: 11. Germline V gene sequence: CDR1 MGHRA, CDR2 YSYEKL. The CDR3 region is CASSQEGGTKDLTDTQYF. The CDR3 DNA reads as TGCGCCAGCAGCCAAGAGGGGGGGACTAAGGATCTCACAGATACGCAGTATTTT.